Below are 8 T cell receptor beta chains sequenced from a single sample in a study of T cells in women clearing cervical HPV infection. Clones were sequenced by immunoSEQ multiplex PCR, and TCRdb holds only the in-frame ones, with some missing. The specimen's table records 25,000 to 30,000 clones. Sequenced material: blood buffy coat. These receptors originate from a woman between 18 and 69 years old with a cervical HPV16 infection that either progressed to CIN3+ or cleared (not recorded which).

Notes on this clone: The read is 3 residues too short to cover the CDR3 end, so that end is filled in from the germline J gene. The J gene is TRBJ1-2, the V gene TRBV29-1; D is unclear. Trimming removed 4 bases at V and 4 bases at J, with 13 bases between. CDR3 size: 13 residues. Germline CDR1 reads SQVTM; CDR2 reads ANQGSEA. The CDR3 region is CSVGTDGLYGYTF. Incomplete CDR3 DNA: TGCAGCGTTGGAACCGACGGACTCTATGGC.

As for this clone: The read gets to within 3 residues of the CDR3 end, and the germline J gene fills in the rest. The chain links TRBV12-5 to TRBJ2-2, with 10 bases identical to TRBD2. Germline trimming cut 6 bases from V and 0 bases from J; bases unmatched to any gene: 13. The length of the CDR3 is 19 residues. Germline CDR1 LGHNT, CDR2 FRNRAP. CDR3 sequence: CASGSPGLASSANTGELFF. The CDR3 DNA, read in part, is TGTGCTAGTGGGAGCCCGGGACTAGCGTCTAGCGCGAACACCGGGGAG.

With respect to this clone: The CDR3 extends 3 residues past the end of the read, so its final part is completed from the germline J gene. V usage is TRBV19 and J usage is TRBJ2-2, with D unclear. Germline V CDR1 and CDR2: LNHDA, SQIVND (reference sequence). CDR3 length: 13 residues. V gave up 1 base and J gave up 4 bases, with 4 bases separating them. The CDR3 reads CASSIGGTGELFF. The covered CDR3 bases are TGTGCCAGTAGTATAGGAGGCACCGGGGAG.

Points on this clone: The missing CDR3 end, 3 residues past where the read stops, is filled in from the germline J gene. The chain carries TRBV5-1 and TRBJ1-6; D uncertain. CDR3 length: 15 residues. CDR1 and CDR2 from the germline V gene are SGHRS and YFSETQ. Trimming left V 0 bases short and J 7 bases short, with 11 bases between. CDR3 residues: CASSLDMFPNSPLHF. The part of the CDR3 DNA that was read is TGCGCCAGCAGCTTGGACATGTTCCCCAATTCACCC.

Comments on this clone: The missing CDR3 end, 3 residues past where the read stops, is filled in from the germline J gene. The chain links TRBV2 to TRBJ2-1; unclear D gene. The CDR3 sequence is 14 residues long. V was trimmed by 5 bases and J by 7 bases, leaving 15 bases between them. Germline V CDR1 and CDR2: SNHLY, FYNNEI. The covered CDR3 bases are TGTGCCAGCAGTAACAGTTTCATGAGGAATGAG. It specifies CASSNSFMRNE. The complete CDR3 sequence is CASSNSFMRNEQFF.

In the case of this clone: The CDR3 goes on 3 residues after the read ends, and that part is filled in from the germline J gene. The V and J genes are TRBV10-3 and TRBJ2-2; 12 bases line up with TRBD1. This CDR3 has 15 amino acids. CDR1 and CDR2 from the germline V gene are ENHRY and SYGVKD. The J segment lost 2 bases and the V segment lost 6 bases, leaving 1 base of the junction unmatched. The CDR3 DNA, read in part, is TGTGCCATCAGGGGACAGGGGGCAAACACCGGGGAG. It codes for CAIRGQGANTGE. The full CDR3 protein reads CAIRGQGANTGELFF.

On this clone itself: The read stops 3 residues short of the end of the CDR3; the missing end is completed from the germline J gene. V gene TRBV20-1 combines with J gene TRBJ1-6; 9 nucleotides match TRBD1. CDR1 is DFQATT, CDR2 SNEGSKA, per germline (reference sequence). The ends lost 2 bases at V and 3 bases at J; junction bases unmatched: 11. The CDR3 length is 18 residues. The DNA read from the CDR3 is TGCAGTGCTAGATTAGTACAGGGGGCCAGAAGCTATAATTCACCC. Amino acid sequence: CSARLVQGARSYNSP. The whole CDR3 protein is CSARLVQGARSYNSPLHF.

In regard to this clone: Other DNA variants within this sample encode the same CDR3. CDR3 sequence: CAWRPGAGNTIYF. The CDR3 bases that were read are TGTGCCTGGAGGCCAGGGGCTGGAAACACC. J is TRBJ1-3 and V is TRBV30; a weak D match, TRBD1 (6 bases). Coverage ceases 3 residues before the CDR3 finishes, and the germline J gene fills in the end. V lost 3 bases and J 2 bases, leaving 8 bases between the germline ends. CDR3 length equals 13 residues. In germline, CDR1 is GTSNPN, CDR2 SVGIG (reference sequence).